This T cell receptor (beta chain) was recovered during a study of CD8 T cells in Susac syndrome. Study-wide points: The authors acknowledged that the study's TCR sequencing and HLA analysis involved relatively few individuals.

Negative isolation was used for CD8+ and CD4+ T cells, and FACS enrichment was applied to TEMRA cells. It was with random hexamers that roughly 0.5 to 1 ug RNA was reverse transcribed. Amplification of TCR beta CDR3 was carried out by immunoSEQ multiplex PCR, which covered 54 Vbeta and 13 Jbeta segments. Via MiXCR, TCRdb re-called the immunoSEQ multiplex PCR reads, giving one row per CDR3 protein. The profile shows more than 150,000 distinct CDR3 sequences, approximately 96% of them singletons. With respect to this clonotype: The antigen is not known.

The sequence came from a human donor in good health. The material sequenced was CD4+ T cells from PBMCs.

CDR3 nucleotide sequence: TGTGCCACCAGCAGGGCGGGACAGGGGGTTGAGACCCAGTACTTC. It translates to CATSRAGQGVETQYF. The gene calls are TRBV15 and TRBJ2-5; TRBD1 aligns across 11 bases. Looked up from germline, CDR1 is LNHNV and CDR2 is YYDKDF (reference sequence). Losses at the gene ends were 3 bases for V and 5 bases for J; bases not matched to a gene: 5. The CDR3 covers 15 residues.